These 19 T cell receptor beta chains were all obtained from the same sample, sequenced in a study of T-cell reconstitution after alpha-beta-depleted transplantation in children. The library targeted TCRbeta and was prepared with unique molecular identifiers. TCRdb redid the calling of the PCR reads with MiXCR, one entry per CDR3 protein. The sample records under 750,000 distinct CDR3 sequences, 23% being singletons. Sample: PBMCs, mostly from graft donor cells, taken 360 days after TCRalphabeta/CD19-depleted stem cell transplant. These TCRs come from a boy under two years old who had a stem cell transplant for acute myeloid leukemia, so the T cells may come from the graft donor.

J is TRBJ2-7 and V is TRBV13; D remains unclear. This CDR3 has 14 amino acids. CDR1 is PRHDT and CDR2 is FYEKMQ in the germline V gene (reference sequence). Trimming cost V 3 bases and J 1 base, with 10 bases left between them. CDR3 DNA sequence: TGTGCCAGCAGCTTTGGTGACTTGTCCTACGAGCAGTACTTC. Translation: CASSFGDLSYEQYF.

This clonotype was detected a few times. The chain employs TRBV12-3 or TRBV12-4 and TRBJ1-1; perhaps TRBD1 as D (6 bases). The CDR3 has 16 residues. Trimming pared 4 bases from V and 2 bases from J, leaving 17 bases between. As DNA, the CDR3 is TGTGCCAGCAGTTCCTCCCCCCGACAGGTAAACACTGAAGCTTTCTTT. Protein sequence: CASSSSPRQVNTEAFF.

This clonotype has at least ten counts. The J gene is TRBJ2-5, the V gene TRBV20-1, with D unclear. V was cut by 2 bases and J by 4 bases, with 11 bases left in between. Germline loops: CDR1 DFQATT, CDR2 SNEGSKA (reference sequence). The CDR3 sequence is 13 residues long. CDR3 DNA sequence: TGCAGTGCTAGATATATGGGTAGAGAGACCCAGTACTTC. Amino acids: CSARYMGRETQYF.

This sequence joins TRBV24-1 and TRBJ2-2; perhaps TRBD1 as D (6 bases). The CDR3 sequence is 15 residues long. Germline lookup yields CDR1 KGHDR and CDR2 SFDVKD. Trimming took 1 base from V and 7 from J, leaving 12 bases between them. The CDR3 DNA follows: TGTGCCACCAGTGATTTCACAGGGACGAACGGGGAGCTGTTTTTT. Amino acids: CATSDFTGTNGELFF.

This chain connects TRBV21-1 to TRBJ2-7; TRBD1 was called by the table and not checked on the DNA. TRBV21-1 is a pseudogene. CDR3 length: 16 amino acids. This CDR3 is CASSKRGTGSSYEQYV. DNA for the CDR3: TGTGCCAGCAGCAAAAGGGGGACAGGGTCATCCTACGAGCAGTACGTC.

The rearrangement joins TRBV3-1 to TRBJ2-1, with a tentative D call TRBD2 (6 bases). CDR3 length: 15 amino acids. Germline lookup yields CDR1 LGHDT and CDR2 YNNKEL (reference sequence). The V end lost 1 base, the J end lost 8 bases, and 15 bases lay between the germline ends. The CDR3: CASSQGGVVVDEQFF. The CDR3 bases are TGTGCCAGCAGCCAAGGGGGGGTGGTGGTCGATGAGCAGTTCTTC.

This clonotype was seen many times. The V call is TRBV7-9, the J call TRBJ1-1; the D gene is possibly TRBD1 (6 bases). This CDR3 is built from 15 residues. The ends were cut back, 6 bases at V and 1 base at J, with 15 bases in the middle. Germline CDR1 reads SEHNR; CDR2 reads FQNEAQ (reference sequence). This CDR3 reads CASRPPKQGNTEAFF. In nucleotides, the CDR3 is TGTGCCAGCAGACCCCCCAAACAGGGGAACACTGAAGCTTTCTTT.

Turning to this clonotype: A read error is possible here, since a much larger clone lies one base away. This CDR3 fails to terminate in the conserved phenylalanine or tryptophan, so it likely reflects a read error. The chain is built from TRBV2 and TRBJ2-5; D may be TRBD1 (6 bases). Germline V gene lookup returns CDR1 SNHLY and CDR2 FYNNEI. There are 15 residues in the CDR3. V shed 1 base and J shed 2 bases, with 11 bases lying between them. The CDR3 nucleotides are TGTGCCAGCAGTGAAGGGAACAGGGCTCAAGAGACCCAGTACGTC. Translated: CASSEGNRAQETQYV.

Here the CDR3 reads CASSYPRSGNTIYF. CDR3 nucleotide sequence: TGTGCCAGCAGTTATCCTCGATCTGGAAACACCATATATTTT. The chain combines TRBV6-2 or TRBV6-3 with TRBJ1-3, with D hard to call. Germline CDR1 reads MNHEY; CDR2 reads SVGEGT. Trimming shortened V by 3 bases and J by 1 base, and 7 bases separated the two germline ends. The CDR3 sequence is 14 residues long.

The table lists this clonotype with a few counts. This sequence joins TRBV5-6 and TRBJ2-2, with 9 bases aligning to TRBD2. V was pared by 0 bases and J by 3 bases, with 3 bases of the junction left unmatched. Germline V gene data show CDR1 as SGHDT and CDR2 as YYEEEE. The length of the CDR3 is 16 residues. This chain's CDR3 is CASSLALAGYTGELFF. DNA for the CDR3: TGTGCCAGCAGCTTGGCCCTAGCGGGGTACACCGGGGAGCTGTTTTTT.

The rearrangement uses TRBV13 and TRBJ2-1; 8 bases line up with TRBD1. Germline V gives CDR1 PRHDT, CDR2 FYEKMQ (reference sequence). The CDR3 spans 15 residues. V shed 5 bases, J shed 5 bases, and the junction held 8 bases outside the gene matches. CDR3 in DNA: TGTGCCAGCAGCCCGACAGGACAGGGAAACAATGAGCAGTTCTTC. This gives the protein CASSPTGQGNNEQFF. Full variable domain (rest looked up from reference TRBV13 and TRBJ2-1): AAGVIQSPRHLIKEKRETATLKCYPIPRHDTVYWYQQGPGQDPQFLISFYEKMQSDKGSIPDRFSAQQFSDYHSELNMSSLELGDSALYFCASSPTGQGNNEQFFGPGTRLTVL.

This clonotype has only a few counts. The CDR3 coding sequence is TGTGCCAGCAGCGCTTTAAGGAACACCGGGGAGCTGTTTTTT. This codes for CASSALRNTGELFF. The rearrangement links TRBV11-2 to TRBJ2-2; D not resolved. This CDR3 is 14 amino acids long. CDR1 is SGHAT and CDR2 is FQNNGV in the germline V gene. V was cut by 5 bases and J by 1 base, with 8 bases left in between. Based on the CDR3 plus reference TRBV11-2 and TRBJ2-2, the full variable domain is EAGVAQSPRYKIIEKRQSVAFWCNPISGHATLYWYQQILGQGPKLLIQFQNNGVVDDSQLPKDRFSAERLKGVDSTLKIQPAKLEDSAVYLCASSALRNTGELFFGEGSRLTVL.

This clonotype was counted a few times. The genes are TRBV20-1 and TRBJ1-4; D unclear. CDR3 size: 13 residues. Per the germline V gene, CDR1 is DFQATT and CDR2 is SNEGSKA (reference sequence). Trimming took 0 bases from V and 3 from J, leaving 5 bases between them. The DNA for the CDR3 is TGCAGTGCTAGAGAAATGGCTAATGAAAAACTGTTTTTT. Translating gives CSAREMANEKLFF.

In this sample, this clonotype turned up many times. J is TRBJ2-7 and V is TRBV7-9; D is ambiguous. This CDR3 is built from 11 residues. Trimming took off 4 bases at V and 5 bases at J, with 6 bases between the two ends. Germline V lookup: CDR1 SEHNR, CDR2 FQNEAQ (reference sequence). The CDR3 DNA follows: TGTGCCAGCAGCTCCCCCCACGAGCAGTACTTC. Its translation is CASSSPHEQYF.

V and J are TRBV7-3 and TRBJ2-1; TRBD2 agrees at 11 bases. The CDR3 contains 18 residues. Trimming took 5 bases from V and 6 from J; bases not matched to a gene: 15. Germline CDR1 SGHTA, CDR2 FQGTGA. CDR3 nucleotide sequence: TGTGCCAGCAGCGGCACCGGGACTAGCGGTCTTATCGGCAATGAGCAGTTCTTC. Its translation: CASSGTGTSGLIGNEQFF.

The chain combines TRBV4-1 with TRBJ1-2, with D unresolved. V was cut by 4 bases and J by 8 bases, with 14 bases left in between. Per germline, CDR1 MGHRA and CDR2 YSYEKL. The CDR3 extends over 13 amino acids. The CDR3 coding sequence is TGCGCCAGCAGCCTTCTTGGATTAGGGGGCTACACCTTC. Protein: CASSLLGLGGYTF.

The V and J genes are TRBV28 and TRBJ1-5; the D gene is possibly TRBD1 (5 bases). With 6 bases removed from V and 4 bases from J, the gap between germline ends came to 16 bases. The CDR3 is made up of 15 amino acids. Germline CDR1 and CDR2: MDHEN and SYDVKM. CDR3 residues: CASRSGGTLNQPQHF. In DNA, the CDR3 is TGTGCCAGCAGATCCGGAGGGACCTTAAATCAGCCCCAGCATTTT.

There are a few counts of this clonotype. The chain couples TRBV6-1 to TRBJ2-5; TRBD2 agrees at 11 bases. The CDR3 spans 16 residues. Germline V gives CDR1 MNHNS, CDR2 SASEGT. V lost 8 bases, J lost 3 bases, and 11 bases stayed unmatched. The CDR3 DNA is TGTGCCAGCGGTAGCGGGGGGGCCGTGCTGGAAGAGACCCAGTACTTC. Translation: CASGSGGAVLEETQYF.

This clonotype was found a few times. This may be a read error, as it is one base from a much larger clone. The chain uses TRBV2 and TRBJ2-7; D unclear. The V and J ends lost 4 bases and 2 bases respectively, with 3 bases between them. Germline values: CDR1 SNHLY, CDR2 FYNNEI. This CDR3 has 11 residues. The CDR3 protein is CASSAPYEQYF. In nucleotides, the CDR3 is TGTGCCAGCAGTGCTCCCTACGAGCAGTACTTC.